This T cell receptor beta chain was profiled in a study of cytomegalovirus exposure and HLA in healthy donors. Healthy bone marrow donors made up the cohort. General study points: Among the most significant clusters, several appeared linked to common viral pathogens in a later analysis. Later analysis showed TCR association rates varying by HLA locus, highest for DRB1 and lowest for HLA-C.

This CDR3 comprises 15 residues. The V and J ends lost 0 bases and 4 bases respectively, with 12 bases between them. Germline-derived CDR1 and CDR2 are SGHTA and FQGNSA. A multiplex PCR was run with 60 Vbeta primers and 13 Jbeta primers. Data came from immunoSEQ multiplex PCR; TCRdb stores just in-frame clones and leaves some out. This sample carries around 90,000 clones, roughly two thirds of them seen once, and the ten largest clones take roughly 2.5%. For this clone: What it recognizes is unknown.

The chain recombines TRBV7-2 with TRBJ2-5, with D maybe TRBD1 (7 bases). The TCR sequence derives from a human donor in good health. The sequenced sample consisted of PBMCs. DNA for the CDR3: TGTGCCAGCAGCTTAGCGAGGCAGGGGGGAGAGACCCAGTACTTC. Amino acid sequence: CASSLARQGGETQYF.